The present T cell receptor beta chain was sequenced within a study of human T cells and chemical hapten exposure. Study-level background: Alopecia universalis, totalis or areata was present in patients who were mostly female.

TCRdb reprocessed the RACE reads via MiXCR and lists one record per CDR3 protein. This sample has some 110,000 distinct CDR3 sequences; around 35% occur once, and the top ten carry about 2.9%. Time point: patch test 3, about 24 weeks after DPC sensitization. Sample treatment: therapeutic diphenylcyclopropenone sensitization with weekly scalp DPC. The germline V and J ends were trimmed by 5 bases and 7 bases, with 21 bases remaining between them. This CDR3 spans 15 amino acids. The germline gives CDR1 MNHNS, CDR2 SASEGT. This clonotype was counted once. The receptor was isolated from a middle-aged man with alopecia areata. Some clones in this sample may be carry-over from other donors' samples. The rearrangement joins TRBV6-1 to TRBJ2-7; TRBD1 or TRBD2 may be the D gene (6 bases each). The sequencing used whole blood, collected in connection with sensitization to the hapten diphenylcyclopropenone (DPC). In nucleotides, the CDR3 is TGTGCCAGCAGTCGGTCGGTCGGAGGGGGGTTGGAGCAGTACGTC. It is translated as CASSRSVGGGLEQYV.